What follows describes a single T cell receptor beta chain. Sampling of each patient yielded between 1 and 8 specimens, collected pretreatment and on-treatment. Trimming cost V 2 bases and J 0 bases; bases outside gene matches: 10. The germline gives CDR1 MGHRA, CDR2 YSYEKL. This CDR3 spans 18 amino acids. The entry originates in a study of PD-L1 blockade in urothelial cancer. At the level of the study: Males with bladder-origin urothelial cancer constituted about 90% of the roughly 30 patients.

Here immunoSEQ multiplex PCR was the method, and the copy in TCRdb shows in-frame clones only, minus some. Among about 84,000 clones listed, 82% were seen once. This chain uses TRBV4-1 with TRBJ2-3; 8 nucleotides line up with TRBD1. This sample comprised PBMCs, obtained around atezolizumab (anti-PD-L1) treatment. The source of this sequence is a man in his 70s with urothelial cancer. CDR3: CASSQFQPGQVSTDTQYF. Here the CDR3 DNA reads TGCGCCAGCAGCCAATTCCAACCGGGACAGGTTAGCACAGATACGCAGTATTTT.